The T cell receptor beta chain described here comes from a study of cytomegalovirus exposure and HLA in healthy donors. Whole-study results and caveats: The records held CMV serostatus as the only immune exposure information. Reportedly, cytomegalovirus status was diagnosed with high sensitivity and specificity. Among the CMV-associated chains, three were confirmed in vitro as specific for CMV antigens.

Trimming shortened V by 0 bases and J by 4 bases, and 10 bases separated the two germline ends. CDR1 is SGHRS, CDR2 YFSETQ, per germline. The CDR3 runs to 14 residues. Worth noting for this clone: The antigen is undetermined.

Use of 60 Vbeta and 13 Jbeta primers characterized the PCR. Here immunoSEQ multiplex PCR was the method, and the copy in TCRdb shows in-frame clones only, minus some. This repertoire includes about 130,000 clones. The chain uses TRBV5-1 and TRBJ1-2; D gene uncertain. Sequencing was done on a sample of PBMCs. This TCR was sampled from a woman in her fifties or sixties in good health and CMV-seronegative. CDR3 loop: CASSLGQNRYGYTF. DNA for the CDR3: TGCGCCAGCAGCTTGGGGCAGAATCGCTATGGCTACACCTTC.